Included here is one T cell receptor (beta chain) sequence, with context. This clonotype was picked up a small number of times. Its cognate antigen has yet to be identified. One base away there is no much larger clone; base qualities are not given. This entry belongs to a study of regulatory T cells in long-lasting Graves disease (dated by TCRdb to about 2021). Background on the whole study: Persistent Graves' disease was defined as antithyroid drug treatment for over 5 years with persistently positive TSH receptor autoantibodies. Persistent Graves' disease patients were compared with newly diagnosed Graves' disease patients by peripheral blood TCR sequencing and RNA sequencing. The study was conducted in China and was registered as a clinical trial. A total of around 33 samples were covered by TCR sequencing, comprising some 13 persistent and 20 newly diagnosed Graves' disease patients. In the clinical cohort, patients with persistent Graves' disease had used antithyroid drugs for an average of roughly ten years.

On the study overall, not on this receptor specifically: Compared with newly diagnosed patients, persistent Graves' disease patients had lower TCR Shannon entropy and fewer highly expanded clones, which suggests clonal expansion. Peripheral blood alone was examined, since thyroid tissue, which constituted the primary lesion, could not be accessed. The authors acknowledged the small sample size as a limitation that may reduce accuracy. Sequencing and analysis were limited to the TCR beta chain. More public clonotypes were shared among persistent patients (roughly 3,000) than among newly diagnosed patients (more than 900).

In the paper's terms, the time point label means: persistent/refractory GD, antithyroid drugs over 5 years with positive TRAb. For both TCR sequencing and RNA sequencing, RNA was extracted from PBMCs in TRIzol. The diagnosis of Graves' disease was made according to American Thyroid Association guidelines. Patients were recruited from an endocrinology department in Xi'an, China. Each patient gave around 9 milliliters of peripheral blood, collected in an EDTA anticoagulant tube. Ficoll Paque Plus density gradient separation was used to isolate PBMCs, and no further T cell sorting was performed. An Agilent 2100 Bioanalyzer and agarose gel were used to check RNA quality, while a NanoDrop 2000 measured RNA concentration. The library was made by multiplex PCR. The sequencer listed for this sample is Illumina HiSeq 4000. To build TCR beta libraries, CDR3 regions were amplified by Arm-PCR using iRepertoire HTBI primers. PCR products were gel purified before sequencing. In the paper's pipeline: Gene usage analysis of CDR3 amino acid clonotypes relied on the 60 or so TRBV and about 15 TRBJ segments identified across samples. COPE and FqMerger were used to merge filtered high-quality paired reads into contigs. Contigs were aligned with BLAST to IMGT TRBV, TRBD and TRBJ reference genes, and CDR3 was defined per IMGT. Highly expanded clones were defined as clonotypes with a frequency above 0.1%. Shannon entropy served as the measure of repertoire diversity, while the Gini coefficient captured V-J evenness. Public clonotypes were defined as clonotypes shared by more than one individual. TCRdb handled the public reads itself, with Q25 trimming in fastp and clone calling in MiXCR, and kept productive beta chains. CDR3 protein sequences are deduplicated, and each keeps its most common genes and DNA. Here the V and J calls rest on TCRdb's processing, not on the authors' analysis. For this sample the table gives 350,000 to 450,000 distinct CDR3 sequences, of which around 21% were detected only once. The ten most abundant clones make up around 21% of the sample.

Sequenced material: peripheral blood mononuclear cells (PBMCs), taken when the disease was refractory, from a patient treated with antithyroid drugs. This TCR derives from a female donor with Graves disease.

This receptor has the CDR3 CAITTPTGLGTEAFF. The DNA reads as follows: TGTGCCATCACCACCCCTACAGGGTTGGGCACTGAAGCTTTCTTT. Recombination linked TRBV10-3 to TRBJ1-1; tentative D gene TRBD1, with 6 bases matching. V is reduced by 7 bases and J by 4 bases, leaving a spacing of 19 bases between them. CDR3 length: 15 amino acids, cysteine to phenylalanine. Only the CDR3 DNA is retained, 45 bases long and in frame from the first base. CDR1 and CDR2 (ENHRY, SYGVKD) derive from the germline V gene.